This T cell receptor beta chain emerged from a study of blood T cell repertoires in COVID-19. On the study more broadly: The United States, Italy and Spain provided the acute and convalescent COVID-19 samples. In each case, the material was cDNA or gDNA derived from T cells, B-cell-depleted T cells, or PBMCs.

The CDR3 has 13 residues. Germline-derived CDR1 and CDR2 are WNHNN and SYGVQD (reference sequence). V gave up 3 bases and J gave up 2 bases, with 8 bases separating them. Original methodology: For nucleated cells, counts were estimated from reference gene primer amplification. The table came from immunoSEQ multiplex PCR; TCRdb's copy has only in-frame clones and leaves some out. The D gene and trimming were derived from the DNA, and the V and J assignments and clone size from that table. The sample includes approximately 290,000 clones, 75% to 90% of them seen just once. The rearrangement uses TRBV10-1 and TRBJ2-7; D possibly corresponds to TRBD1 (5 bases). The sample comprised peripheral blood. The receptor was derived from a man in his late teens or twenties with active or convalescent COVID-19. The CDR3 spells CASSEDSTYEQYF. CDR3 DNA sequence: TGCGCCAGCAGTGAAGACAGCACCTACGAGCAGTACTTC.